This T cell receptor (beta chain) was obtained from a study of T cells after yellow fever vaccination. Study information: SMART-Seq v4 Ultra Low Input handled preparation of low-cell-number fractions. Study outcomes and limitations: Clones that expanded after primary vaccination mostly reappeared after the booster (just under 98% CD4, 70% to 90% CD8).

It was through 5'RACE template switching that TCR cDNA was made, with a universal primer site and UMIs added. TCRdb reanalysed the 5' RACE reads using MiXCR and keeps one entry per CDR3 protein. The profile shows 400,000 or so distinct CDR3 sequences, around 20% of them singletons. This clonotype was recorded at least ten times. Its antigen is not known. The length of the CDR3 is 17 residues. The V end was cut by 0 bases, the J end by 4 bases, with 18 bases between. Germline loops: CDR1 MNHEY, CDR2 SVGAGI. The clonotype comes from a man between 18 and 35 years old who received the YFV17D yellow fever vaccine. The chain combines TRBV6-5 with TRBJ1-1, with D unresolved. This specimen consisted of PBMCs, obtained before the yellow fever booster vaccination. The CDR3 coding sequence is TGTGCCAGCAGTTACTCGAGTGGGCGAGCCGGAATCACTGAAGCTTTCTTT. Translated, it gives CASSYSSGRAGITEAFF.